This TCR beta chain is drawn from a study of memory CD4+ T cells and cytomegalovirus serostatus. Sequenced by immunoSEQ multiplex PCR; TCRdb stores in-frame clones only, minus some. Of about 75,000 clones in the sample, approximately 78% are singletons; the top ten hold 2% to 3%. About this clone: Antigen unknown.

Study-level results: CD4+ memory repertoires contained about 40% of the roughly 160 reported CMV TCRbeta sequences.

The sort gate was single viable CD3+CD4+CD8-CD45RO+ cells for memory CD4+ T cells. Total CD4+ T cells were enriched by CD4 positive selection. Germline CDR1 SGHNT, CDR2 YYREEE (reference sequence). The V end lost 1 base, the J end lost 2 bases, and 9 bases lay between the germline ends. The CDR3 extends over 14 amino acids. V is TRBV5-4 and J is TRBJ1-2; D is possibly TRBD1 (6 bases). This receptor was identified in an adult in good health and CMV-seropositive. The sample taken for sequencing was memory CD4+ T cells from blood. The CDR3 here is CASSLRGGNYGYTF. Here the CDR3 DNA reads TGTGCCAGCAGCTTGAGGGGGGGCAACTATGGCTACACCTTC.